The rows below give T cell receptor beta chains drawn from one sample of a study of blood T cell repertoires in COVID-19. The table came from immunoSEQ multiplex PCR; TCRdb's copy has only in-frame clones and leaves some out. The sample gives some 80,000 clones, 75% to 85% of which show up once; more than 10% is in the top ten. Sequences were obtained from peripheral blood. The receptors shown here come from a woman aged 35 to 49 with active or convalescent COVID-19. The CDR3 runs from the conserved cysteine through the conserved F or W. The D gene is left open where the match is weak. Clone size, where shown, is once, few, many, or a class for clones that have expanded.

d_gene | j_gene | abundance | v_gene | CDR3aa | CDR3nt
TRBD1 | TRBJ1-4 | - | TRBV28 | CASSQVQGKNNEKLFF | TGTGCCAGCAGTCAAGTACAGGGGAAGAATAATGAAAAACTGTTTTTT
- | TRBJ1-4 | - | TRBV13 | CASSPGEEGEKLFF | TGTGCCAGCAGTCCCGGAGAAGAAGGCGAAAAACTGTTTTTT
- | TRBJ2-1 | - | TRBV5-4 | CASSLDMGRPYNEQFF | TGTGCCAGCAGCTTGGATATGGGCCGGCCCTACAATGAGCAGTTCTTC
- | TRBJ2-2 | - | TRBV7-9 | CATRLGDTGELFF | TGTGCCACCAGATTGGGAGATACCGGGGAGCTGTTTTTT
TRBD1 | TRBJ2-5 | - | TRBV7-8 | CASSLARTGTTQYF | TGTGCCAGCAGCTTAGCGAGGACAGGGACGACCCAGTACTTC
- | TRBJ2-3 | - | TRBV2 | CASSVGGGGTDTQYF | TGTGCCAGCAGTGTAGGGGGTGGCGGCACAGATACGCAGTATTTT
TRBD1 | TRBJ1-2 | few | TRBV28 | CASVEGVRSGTGQESVYGYTF | TGTGCCAGCGTCGAGGGGGTAAGATCCGGGACAGGGCAGGAGAGTGTATATGGCTACACCTTC
- | TRBJ2-5 | - | TRBV9 | CASSVARGSDQETQYF | TGTGCCAGCAGCGTAGCAAGGGGGTCGGATCAAGAGACCCAGTACTTC
TRBD1 | TRBJ1-4 | - | TRBV7-2 | CASSLSTGAATNEKLFF | TGTGCCAGCAGCTTGTCAACAGGGGCTGCAACTAATGAAAAACTGTTTTTT
- | TRBJ1-5 | - | TRBV12-3/TRBV12-4 | CASSLAQNQPQHF | TGTGCCAGCAGTTTAGCCCAAAATCAGCCCCAGCATTTT
- | TRBJ2-2 | - | TRBV5-5 | CASSLWAHTGELFF | TGTGCCAGCAGCTTGTGGGCTCACACCGGGGAGCTGTTTTTT
TRBD2 | TRBJ2-3 | few | TRBV3-1/TRBV3-2 | CASSQDTVAGPPTDTQYF | TGTGCCAGCAGCCAAGATACGGTAGCGGGGCCCCCGACAGATACGCAGTATTTT
TRBD2 | TRBJ2-3 | - | TRBV6-2/TRBV6-3 | CASSYSQRGDTDTQYF | TGTGCCAGCAGTTACTCACAGCGGGGGGACACAGATACGCAGTATTTT
TRBD2 | TRBJ2-3 | once | TRBV9 | CASSGGGSSTDTQYF | TGTGCCAGCAGCGGCGGGGGTTCAAGCACAGATACGCAGTATTTT
- | TRBJ1-1 | - | TRBV6-1 | CASSETRGNTEAFF | TGTGCCAGCAGTGAAACCCGGGGTAACACTGAAGCTTTCTTT
TRBD1 | TRBJ1-3 | - | TRBV19 | CASNTGGTHSGNTIYF | TGTGCCAGTAACACAGGGGGGACCCACTCTGGAAACACCATATATTTT
TRBD1 | TRBJ1-1 | few | TRBV27 | CASSPDWGQGNTEAFF | TGTGCCAGCAGTCCAGATTGGGGACAGGGGAACACTGAAGCTTTCTTT
- | TRBJ2-2 | - | TRBV4-3 | CASSQDIYRANTGELFF | TGCGCCAGCAGCCAAGATATTTACAGGGCGAACACCGGGGAGCTGTTTTTT
- | TRBJ1-6 | few | TRBV7-3 | CASSFGEGSPLHF | TGTGCCAGCAGCTTTGGTGAGGGTTCACCCCTCCACTTT
TRBD2 | TRBJ2-3 | few | TRBV29-1 | CSVKKLAEYTDTQYF | TGCAGCGTAAAAAAACTAGCGGAGTACACAGATACGCAGTATTTT
- | TRBJ2-5 | - | TRBV7-2 | CASSTGMKETQYF | TGTGCCAGCAGCACAGGGATGAAAGAGACCCAGTACTTC
- | TRBJ1-2 | - | TRBV14 | CASSQGPGYTF | TGTGCCAGCAGCCAGGGCCCTGGCTACACCTTC
- | TRBJ1-3 | - | TRBV21-1 | CASSKDEANSGNTIYF | TGTGCCAGCAGCAAAGACGAAGCCAACTCTGGAAACACCATATATTTT
TRBD1 | TRBJ1-5 | - | TRBV6-5 | CASSPTGGIGQPQHF | TGTGCCAGCAGTCCGACAGGGGGCATAGGTCAGCCCCAGCATTTT
TRBD1 | TRBJ1-1 | - | TRBV6-4 | CASKIGQAREAFF | TGTGCCAGCAAGATTGGACAGGCCCGTGAAGCTTTCTTT
- | TRBJ1-1 | - | TRBV28 | CATLMNTEAFF | TGTGCCACTTTAATGAACACTGAAGCTTTCTTT
TRBD1 | TRBJ1-3 | - | TRBV7-9 | CASSHRGSGNTIYF | TGTGCCAGCAGCCACAGGGGTTCCGGAAACACCATATATTTT
TRBD1 | TRBJ2-7 | - | TRBV4-2 | CASSQAGTGTVSYEQYF | TGTGCCAGCAGCCAAGCTGGCACCGGGACAGTCTCCTACGAGCAGTACTTC
TRBD1 | TRBJ1-1 | - | TRBV5-1 | CASSLVGDSEAFF | TGCGCCAGCAGCTTGGTCGGGGACAGCGAAGCTTTCTTT
- | TRBJ1-1 | - | TRBV27 | CASSPLTANTEAFF | TGTGCCAGCAGTCCCTTGACAGCGAACACTGAAGCTTTCTTT
TRBD1 | TRBJ2-7 | few | TRBV6-2/TRBV6-3 | CASSYSDRENEQYF | TGTGCCAGCAGTTACTCCGACAGGGAGAACGAGCAGTACTTC
- | TRBJ1-4 | few | TRBV6-2/TRBV6-3 | CASSYQIYEKLFF | TGTGCCAGCAGTTACCAGATCTATGAAAAACTGTTTTTT
- | TRBJ1-1 | - | TRBV18 | CASSPTVNGVNTEAFF | TGTGCCAGCTCACCGACAGTAAACGGCGTGAACACTGAAGCTTTCTTT
- | TRBJ1-6 | - | TRBV19 | CASSALNSPLHF | TGTGCCAGTAGTGCACTTAATTCACCCCTCCACTTT
TRBD2 | TRBJ2-2 | once | TRBV19 | CASSISGGGLAGKNTGELFF | TGTGCCAGTAGTATCAGCGGAGGGGGACTAGCGGGAAAGAACACCGGGGAGCTGTTTTTT
TRBD2 | TRBJ2-7 | - | TRBV7-2 | CASSPRLGGGAYEQYF | TGTGCCAGCAGCCCGCGGCTGGGGGGGGGAGCCTACGAGCAGTACTTC
TRBD1 | TRBJ1-5 | - | TRBV10-3 | CAISEGTGTADNQPQHF | TGTGCCATCAGTGAGGGTACCGGGACAGCAGACAATCAGCCCCAGCATTTT
TRBD1 | TRBJ1-4 | few | TRBV10-1 | CASSAIPGQVGKLFF | TGCGCCAGCAGTGCAATTCCGGGACAGGTGGGAAAACTGTTTTTT
- | TRBJ1-2 | - | TRBV21-1 | CASSKDPEFSYTF | TGTGCCAGCAGCAAAGACCCAGAATTTAGCTACACCTTC
TRBD1 | TRBJ2-7 | many | TRBV6-6 | CASSPVPGQGLRSYEQYF | TGTGCCAGCAGTCCTGTCCCGGGACAGGGCCTCAGGTCCTACGAGCAGTACTTC
- | TRBJ2-7 | - | TRBV28 | CASSSTGPYDEQYF | TGTGCCAGCAGTTCGACAGGTCCGTATGACGAGCAGTACTTC
- | TRBJ1-5 | - | TRBV21-1 | CASSKGGQGDQPQHF | TGTGCCAGCAGCAAAGGGGGACAGGGCGATCAGCCCCAGCATTTT
- | TRBJ2-1 | - | TRBV23-1 | CATKDRVQFF | TGCGCCACCAAAGATCGGGTGCAGTTCTTC
- | TRBJ1-6 | - | TRBV27 | CASSLSSSYNSPLHF | TGTGCCAGCAGTTTATCCAGCTCCTATAATTCACCCCTCCACTTT
- | TRBJ2-1 | - | TRBV7-2 | CASSLAPLAFNEQFF | TGTGCCAGCAGCTTAGCGCCCCTAGCATTCAATGAGCAGTTCTTC
TRBD1 | TRBJ1-2 | - | TRBV7-2 | CASSAGTGGGYGYTF | TGTGCCAGCAGTGCTGGGACAGGGGGAGGCTATGGCTACACCTTC